The sequence of this TCR beta chain was determined in a study of T cell repertoires in cytomegalovirus infection. Study background: It can be stated that public TCR beta signatures indicated CMV infection as well as a matching HLA type.

This clonotype appeared many times. The V and J ends lost 1 base and 4 bases respectively, with 10 bases between them. Germline CDR1 MGHRA, CDR2 YSYEKL. CDR3 size: 15 residues. TCRdb redid the calling of the reads with MiXCR, one entry per CDR3 protein. The repertoire holds hundreds of thousands of distinct CDR3 sequences, with over 20% as singletons. The sequenced material came from CD8+ T cells from PBMCs. The TCR comes from a human donor in good health (CMV status not recorded). Some clones in this sample may be carry-over from other donors' samples. The chain is built from TRBV4-1 and TRBJ2-2, with a tentative D call TRBD1 (5 bases). CDR3 amino acids: CASSQGGYGTGELFF. As DNA, the CDR3 is TGCGCCAGCAGCCAAGGGGGCTACGGCACCGGGGAGCTGTTTTTT.